This TCR beta chain is drawn from a study of CXCR3-negative and CXCR3-positive naive CD8 T cells. Study-wide results and caveats: Unlike memory cells, which differed, naive CXCR3-negative and CXCR3-positive cells had similar TRBV-TRBJ usage.

All CD8+ T cell subsets were sorted in triplicate at 300,000 cells each. TRB cDNA was prepared as libraries by UMI-labeled 5' RACE. TCRdb reworked the 5' RACE reads into one entry per CDR3 protein, no DNA. The table lists about 39,000 distinct CDR3 sequences. A remark on this clonotype: As yet, its antigen is unknown.

The V gene's germline CDR1 is DFQATT and CDR2 SNEGSKA (reference sequence). The CDR3 is 13 amino acids. The sequence was obtained from a human donor in good health. Some clones in this sample may be carry-over from other donors' samples. The rearrangement joins TRBV20-1 to TRBJ2-7. Sequencing was carried out using memory CD8+ T cells from blood. CDR3 protein: CSAPNRLYYEQYF.